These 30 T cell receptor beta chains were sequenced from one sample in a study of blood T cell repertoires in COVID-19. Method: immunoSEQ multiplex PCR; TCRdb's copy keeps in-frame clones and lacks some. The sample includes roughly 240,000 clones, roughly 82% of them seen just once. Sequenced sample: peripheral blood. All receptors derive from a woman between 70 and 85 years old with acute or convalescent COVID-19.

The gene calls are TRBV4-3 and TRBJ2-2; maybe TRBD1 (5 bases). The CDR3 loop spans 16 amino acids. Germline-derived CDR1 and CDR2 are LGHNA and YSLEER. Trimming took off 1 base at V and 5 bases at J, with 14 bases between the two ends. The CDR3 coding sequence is TGCGCCAGCAGCCAAGCGGCAGGGCGAGAGACCGGGGAGCTGTTTTTT. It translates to CASSQAAGRETGELFF.

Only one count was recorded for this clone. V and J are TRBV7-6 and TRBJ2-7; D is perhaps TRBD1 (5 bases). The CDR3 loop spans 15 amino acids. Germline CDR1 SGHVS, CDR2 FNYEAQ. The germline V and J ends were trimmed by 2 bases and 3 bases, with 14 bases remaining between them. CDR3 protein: CASSLSQGSLYEQYF. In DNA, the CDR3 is TGTGCCAGCAGCTTATCCCAGGGATCCCTCTACGAGCAGTACTTC.

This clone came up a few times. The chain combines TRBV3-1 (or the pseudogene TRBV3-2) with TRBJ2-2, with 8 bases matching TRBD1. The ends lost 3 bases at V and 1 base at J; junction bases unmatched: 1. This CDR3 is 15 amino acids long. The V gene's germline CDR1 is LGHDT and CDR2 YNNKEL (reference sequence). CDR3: CASSHGQGNTGELFF. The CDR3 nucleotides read TGTGCCAGCAGCCACGGACAGGGGAACACCGGGGAGCTGTTTTTT.

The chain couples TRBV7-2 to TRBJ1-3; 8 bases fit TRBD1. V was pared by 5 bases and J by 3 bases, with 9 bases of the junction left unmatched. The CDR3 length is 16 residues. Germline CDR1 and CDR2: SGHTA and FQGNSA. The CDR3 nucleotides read TGTGCCAGCAGCCCTCGGACAGGGATTTATGGAAACACCATATATTTT. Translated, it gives CASSPRTGIYGNTIYF.

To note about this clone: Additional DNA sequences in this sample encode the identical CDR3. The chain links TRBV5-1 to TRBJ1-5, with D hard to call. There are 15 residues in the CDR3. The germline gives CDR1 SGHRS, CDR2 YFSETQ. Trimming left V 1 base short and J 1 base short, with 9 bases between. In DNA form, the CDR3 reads TGCGCCAGCAGCTTGACGGGTAACAGCAATCAGCCCCAGCATTTT. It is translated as CASSLTGNSNQPQHF.

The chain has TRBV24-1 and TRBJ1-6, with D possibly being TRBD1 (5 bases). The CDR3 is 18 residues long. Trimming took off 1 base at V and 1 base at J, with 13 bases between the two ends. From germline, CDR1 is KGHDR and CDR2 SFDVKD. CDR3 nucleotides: TGTGCCACCAGTGATTTTGGGCGGGGGGGATCCTATAATTCACCCCTCCACTTT. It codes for CATSDFGRGGSYNSPLHF.

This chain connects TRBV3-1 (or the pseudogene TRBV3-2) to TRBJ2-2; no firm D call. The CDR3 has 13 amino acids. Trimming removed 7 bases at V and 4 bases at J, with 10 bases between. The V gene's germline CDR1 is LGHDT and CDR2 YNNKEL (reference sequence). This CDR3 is CASKKAGTGELFF. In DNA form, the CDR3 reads TGTGCCAGCAAAAAAGCCGGCACCGGGGAGCTGTTTTTT.

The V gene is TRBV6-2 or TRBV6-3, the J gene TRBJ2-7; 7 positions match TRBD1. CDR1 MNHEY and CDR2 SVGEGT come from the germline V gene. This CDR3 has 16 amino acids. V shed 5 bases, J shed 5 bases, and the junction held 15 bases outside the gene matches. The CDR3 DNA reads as TGTGCCAGCAGTCCGACGCCGGGACAGCGTATGCACGAGCAGTACTTC. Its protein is CASSPTPGQRMHEQYF.

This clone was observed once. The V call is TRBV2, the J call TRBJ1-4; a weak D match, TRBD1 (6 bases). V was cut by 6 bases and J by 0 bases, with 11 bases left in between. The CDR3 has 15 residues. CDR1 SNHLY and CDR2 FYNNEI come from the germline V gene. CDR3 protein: CASRPRTATNEKLFF. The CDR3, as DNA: TGTGCCAGCAGGCCCCGGACAGCAACTAATGAAAAACTGTTTTTT. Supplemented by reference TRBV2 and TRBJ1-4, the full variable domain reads EPEVTQTPSHQVTQMGQEVILRCVPISNHLYFYWYRQILGQKVEFLVSFYNNEISEKSEIFDDQFSVERPDGSNFTLKIRSTKLEDSAMYFCASRPRTATNEKLFFGSGTQLSVL.

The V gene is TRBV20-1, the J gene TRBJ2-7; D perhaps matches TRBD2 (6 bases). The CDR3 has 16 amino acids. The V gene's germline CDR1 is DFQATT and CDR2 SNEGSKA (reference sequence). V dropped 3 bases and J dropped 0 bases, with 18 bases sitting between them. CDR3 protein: CSASRVGGMSSYEQYF. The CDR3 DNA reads TGCAGTGCTAGTCGGGTCGGCGGGATGAGCTCCTACGAGCAGTACTTC.

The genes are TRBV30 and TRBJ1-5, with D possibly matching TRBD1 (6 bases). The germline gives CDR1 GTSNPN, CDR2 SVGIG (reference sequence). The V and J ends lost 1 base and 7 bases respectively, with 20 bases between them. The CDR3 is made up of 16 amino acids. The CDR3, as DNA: TGTGCCTGGAGTGCCCCCGAGGGGGGGGCTCGCCAGCCCCAGCATTTT. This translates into CAWSAPEGGARQPQHF.

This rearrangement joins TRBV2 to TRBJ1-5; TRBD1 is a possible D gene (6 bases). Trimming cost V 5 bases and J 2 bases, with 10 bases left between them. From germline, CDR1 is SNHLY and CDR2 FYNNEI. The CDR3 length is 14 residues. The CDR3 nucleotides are TGTGCCAGCAGTACAGGGAGGGGCAATCAGCCCCAGCATTTT. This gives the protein CASSTGRGNQPQHF. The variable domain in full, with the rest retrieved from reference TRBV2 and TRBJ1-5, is EPEVTQTPSHQVTQMGQEVILRCVPISNHLYFYWYRQILGQKVEFLVSFYNNEISEKSEIFDDQFSVERPDGSNFTLKIRSTKLEDSAMYFCASSTGRGNQPQHFGDGTRLSIL.

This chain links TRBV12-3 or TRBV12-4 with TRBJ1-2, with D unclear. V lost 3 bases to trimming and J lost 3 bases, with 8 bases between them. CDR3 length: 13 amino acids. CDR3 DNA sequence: TGTGCCAGCAGTTTCGTGGCAGACTATGGCTACACCTTC. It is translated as CASSFVADYGYTF.

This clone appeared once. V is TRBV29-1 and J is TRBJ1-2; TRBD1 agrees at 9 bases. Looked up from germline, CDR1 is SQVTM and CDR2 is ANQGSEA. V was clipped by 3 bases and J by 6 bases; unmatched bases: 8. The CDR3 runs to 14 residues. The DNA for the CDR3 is TGCAGCGTTGAGGTCCGGGACAGGGCTCATGGCTACACCTTC. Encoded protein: CSVEVRDRAHGYTF.

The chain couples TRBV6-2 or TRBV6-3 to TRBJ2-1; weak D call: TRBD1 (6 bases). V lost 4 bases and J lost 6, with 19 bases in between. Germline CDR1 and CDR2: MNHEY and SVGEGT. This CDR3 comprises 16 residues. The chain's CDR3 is CASSLDSTFFRNEQFF. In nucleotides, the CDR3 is TGTGCCAGCAGTTTGGACAGTACCTTTTTTCGCAATGAGCAGTTCTTC.

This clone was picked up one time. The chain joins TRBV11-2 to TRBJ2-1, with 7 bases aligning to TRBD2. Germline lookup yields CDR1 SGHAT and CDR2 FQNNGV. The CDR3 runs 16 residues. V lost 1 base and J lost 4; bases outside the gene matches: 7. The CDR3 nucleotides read TGTGCCAGCAGCTTAGTACCAGCGGGGAATTACAATGAGCAGTTCTTC. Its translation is CASSLVPAGNYNEQFF.

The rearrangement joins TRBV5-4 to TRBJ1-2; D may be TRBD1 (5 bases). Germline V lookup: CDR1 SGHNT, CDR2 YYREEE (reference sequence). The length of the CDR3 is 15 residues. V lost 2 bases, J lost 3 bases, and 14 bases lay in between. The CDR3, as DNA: TGTGCCAGCAGCTTAGAGTTCAGGGAGGACTATGGCTACACCTTC. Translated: CASSLEFREDYGYTF.

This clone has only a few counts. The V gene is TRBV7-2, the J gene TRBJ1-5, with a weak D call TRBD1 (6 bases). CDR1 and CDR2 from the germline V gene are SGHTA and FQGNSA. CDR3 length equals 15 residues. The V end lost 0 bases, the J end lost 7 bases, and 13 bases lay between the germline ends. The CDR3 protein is CASSLARGAGQPQHF. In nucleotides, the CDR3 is TGTGCCAGCAGCTTAGCGCGGGGGGCCGGGCAGCCCCAGCATTTT. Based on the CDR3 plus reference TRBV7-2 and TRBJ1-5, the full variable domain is GAGVSQSPSNKVTEKGKDVELRCDPISGHTALYWYRQSLGQGLEFLIYFQGNSAPDKSGLPSDRFSAERTGGSVSTLTIQRTQQEDSAVYLCASSLARGAGQPQHFGDGTRLSIL.

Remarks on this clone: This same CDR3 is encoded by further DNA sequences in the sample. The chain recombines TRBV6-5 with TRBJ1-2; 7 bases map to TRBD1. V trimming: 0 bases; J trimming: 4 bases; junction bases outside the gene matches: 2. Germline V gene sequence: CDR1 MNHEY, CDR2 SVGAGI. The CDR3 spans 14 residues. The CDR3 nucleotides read TGTGCCAGCAGTTACTCAACAGGGGCCTATGGCTACACCTTC. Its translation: CASSYSTGAYGYTF.

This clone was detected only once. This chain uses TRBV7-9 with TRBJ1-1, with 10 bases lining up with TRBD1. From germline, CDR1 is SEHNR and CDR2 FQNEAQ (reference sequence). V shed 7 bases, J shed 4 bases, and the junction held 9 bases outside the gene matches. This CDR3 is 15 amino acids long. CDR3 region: CASTLSGTGVTEAFF. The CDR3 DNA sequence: TGTGCCAGCACCCTATCCGGGACAGGGGTCACTGAAGCTTTCTTT.

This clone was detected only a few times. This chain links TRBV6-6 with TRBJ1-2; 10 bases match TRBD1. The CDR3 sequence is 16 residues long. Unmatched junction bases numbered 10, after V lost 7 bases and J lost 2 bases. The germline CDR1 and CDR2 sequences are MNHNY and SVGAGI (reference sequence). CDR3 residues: CASTNRPGQGNYGYTF. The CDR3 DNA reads TGTGCCAGCACCAACAGACCGGGACAGGGGAACTATGGCTACACCTTC.

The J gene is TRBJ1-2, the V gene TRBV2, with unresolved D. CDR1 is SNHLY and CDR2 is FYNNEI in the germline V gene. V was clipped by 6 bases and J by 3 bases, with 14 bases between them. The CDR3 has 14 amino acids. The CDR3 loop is CASRIGEVDYGYTF. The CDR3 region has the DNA TGTGCCAGCAGGATAGGAGAAGTAGACTATGGCTACACCTTC.

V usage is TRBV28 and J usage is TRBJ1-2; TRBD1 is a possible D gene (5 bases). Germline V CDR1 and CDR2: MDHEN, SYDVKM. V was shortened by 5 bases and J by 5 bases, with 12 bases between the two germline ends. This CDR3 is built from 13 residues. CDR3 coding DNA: TGTGCCAGCAGTGCGGGACGTCGTTATGGCTACACCTTC. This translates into CASSAGRRYGYTF.

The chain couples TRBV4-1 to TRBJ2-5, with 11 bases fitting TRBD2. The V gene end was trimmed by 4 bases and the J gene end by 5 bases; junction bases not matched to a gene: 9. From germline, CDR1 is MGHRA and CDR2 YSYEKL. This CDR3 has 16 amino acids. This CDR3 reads CASSLSSGGPQETQYF. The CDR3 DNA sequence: TGCGCCAGCAGCCTATCTAGCGGGGGGCCCCAGGAGACCCAGTACTTC.

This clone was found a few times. The DNA for the CDR3 is TGTGCCAGCAGCTTTAACGACGGGTCCCCTAGCAATCAGCCCCAGCATTTT. Its protein is CASSFNDGSPSNQPQHF. This chain links TRBV5-6 with TRBJ1-5, with unresolved D. This CDR3 contains 17 residues. Looked up from germline, CDR1 is SGHDT and CDR2 is YYEEEE. Trimming took off 2 bases at V and 0 bases at J, with 15 bases between the two ends. Full variable domain (outside the CDR3, taken from reference TRBV5-6 and TRBJ1-5): DAGVTQSPTHLIKTRGQQVTLRCSPKSGHDTVSWYQQALGQGPQFIFQYYEEEERQRGNFPDRFSGHQFPNYSSELNVNALLLGDSALYLCASSFNDGSPSNQPQHFGDGTRLSIL.

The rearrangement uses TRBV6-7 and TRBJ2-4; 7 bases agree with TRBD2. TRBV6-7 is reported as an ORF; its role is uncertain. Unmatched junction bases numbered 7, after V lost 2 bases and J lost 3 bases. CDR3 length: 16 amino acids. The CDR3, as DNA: TGTGCCAGCAGTTACAGGGCGGGAGTTGGCAAAAACATTCAGTACTTC. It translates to CASSYRAGVGKNIQYF.

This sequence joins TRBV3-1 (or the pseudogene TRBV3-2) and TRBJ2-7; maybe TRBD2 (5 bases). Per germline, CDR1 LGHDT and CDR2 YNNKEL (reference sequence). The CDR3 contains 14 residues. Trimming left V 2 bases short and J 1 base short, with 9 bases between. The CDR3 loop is CASSQLAGSYEQYF. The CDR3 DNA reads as TGTGCCAGCAGCCAACTGGCGGGTTCCTACGAGCAGTACTTC.

CDR3 sequence (DNA): TGTGCCAGCAGCCAAGCTACAGGGATTGGCTACACCTTC. It codes for CASSQATGIGYTF. The rearrangement links TRBV3-1 (or the pseudogene TRBV3-2) to TRBJ1-2; TRBD1 might be the D (6 bases). CDR1 and CDR2 (germline): LGHDT, YNNKEL (reference sequence). The CDR3 consists of 13 residues. Trimming pared 1 base from V and 7 bases from J, leaving 10 bases between.

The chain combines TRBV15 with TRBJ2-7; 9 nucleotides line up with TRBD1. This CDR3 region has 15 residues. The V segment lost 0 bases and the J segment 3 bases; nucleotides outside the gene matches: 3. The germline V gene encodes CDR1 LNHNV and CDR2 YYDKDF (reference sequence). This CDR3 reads CATSRDQGQGYEQYF. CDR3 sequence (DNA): TGTGCCACCAGCAGAGATCAGGGACAGGGCTACGAGCAGTACTTC.

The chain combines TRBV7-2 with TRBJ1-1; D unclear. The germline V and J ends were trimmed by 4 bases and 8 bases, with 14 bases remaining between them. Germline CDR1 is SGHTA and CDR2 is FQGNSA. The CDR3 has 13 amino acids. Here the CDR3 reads CASSSSSEGEAFF. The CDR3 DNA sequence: TGTGCCAGCAGCTCCTCATCGGAGGGAGAAGCTTTCTTT. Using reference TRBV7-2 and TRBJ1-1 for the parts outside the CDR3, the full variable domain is GAGVSQSPSNKVTEKGKDVELRCDPISGHTALYWYRQSLGQGLEFLIYFQGNSAPDKSGLPSDRFSAERTGGSVSTLTIQRTQQEDSAVYLCASSSSSEGEAFFGQGTRLTVV.